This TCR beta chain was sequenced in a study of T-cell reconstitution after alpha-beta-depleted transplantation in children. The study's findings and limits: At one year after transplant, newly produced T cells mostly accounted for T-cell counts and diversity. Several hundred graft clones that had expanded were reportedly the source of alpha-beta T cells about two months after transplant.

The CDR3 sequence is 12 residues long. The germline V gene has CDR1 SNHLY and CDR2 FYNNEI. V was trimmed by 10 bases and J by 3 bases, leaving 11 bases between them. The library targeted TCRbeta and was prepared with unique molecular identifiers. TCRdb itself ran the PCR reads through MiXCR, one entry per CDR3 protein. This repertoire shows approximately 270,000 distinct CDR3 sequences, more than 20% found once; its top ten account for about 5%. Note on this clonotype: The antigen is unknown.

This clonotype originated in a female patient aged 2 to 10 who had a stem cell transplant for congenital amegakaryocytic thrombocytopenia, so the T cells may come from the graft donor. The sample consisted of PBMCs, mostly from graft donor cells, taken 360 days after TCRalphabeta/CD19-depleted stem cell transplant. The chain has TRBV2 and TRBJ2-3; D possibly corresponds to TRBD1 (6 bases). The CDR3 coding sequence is TGTGCCACTGGACAGAGGACAGATACGCAGTATTTT. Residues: CATGQRTDTQYF.